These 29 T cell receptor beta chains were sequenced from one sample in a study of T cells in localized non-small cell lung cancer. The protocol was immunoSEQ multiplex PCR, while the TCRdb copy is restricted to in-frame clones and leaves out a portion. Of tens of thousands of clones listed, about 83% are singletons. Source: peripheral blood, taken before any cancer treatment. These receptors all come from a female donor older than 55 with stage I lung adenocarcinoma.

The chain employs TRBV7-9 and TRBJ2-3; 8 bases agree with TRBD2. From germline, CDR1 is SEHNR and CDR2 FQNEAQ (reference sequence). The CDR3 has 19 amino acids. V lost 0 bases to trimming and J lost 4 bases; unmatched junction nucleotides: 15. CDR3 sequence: CASSLAVTLRQREPDTQYF. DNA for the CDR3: TGTGCCAGCAGCTTAGCCGTGACTTTGCGGCAGCGGGAGCCAGATACGCAGTATTTT.

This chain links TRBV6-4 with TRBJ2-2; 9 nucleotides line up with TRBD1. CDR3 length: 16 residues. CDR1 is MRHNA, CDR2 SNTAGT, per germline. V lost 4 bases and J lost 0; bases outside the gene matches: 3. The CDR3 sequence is CASSVGTGSNTGELFF. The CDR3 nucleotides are TGTGCCAGCAGTGTGGGGACAGGGTCGAACACCGGGGAGCTGTTTTTT.

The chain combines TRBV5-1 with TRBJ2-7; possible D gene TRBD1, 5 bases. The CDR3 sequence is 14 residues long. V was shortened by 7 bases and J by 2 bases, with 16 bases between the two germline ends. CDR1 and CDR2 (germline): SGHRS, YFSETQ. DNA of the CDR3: TGCGCCAGCCGACGTCTGGGGCAGGCCTACGAGCAGTACTTC. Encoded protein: CASRRLGQAYEQYF.

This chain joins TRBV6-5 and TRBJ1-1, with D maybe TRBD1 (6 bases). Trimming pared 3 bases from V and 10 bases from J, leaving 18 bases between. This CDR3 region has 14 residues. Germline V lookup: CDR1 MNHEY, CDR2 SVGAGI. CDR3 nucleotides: TGTGCCAGCAGTTATTCAGGGGACTCCCTCTCAGCTTTCTTT. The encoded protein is CASSYSGDSLSAFF.

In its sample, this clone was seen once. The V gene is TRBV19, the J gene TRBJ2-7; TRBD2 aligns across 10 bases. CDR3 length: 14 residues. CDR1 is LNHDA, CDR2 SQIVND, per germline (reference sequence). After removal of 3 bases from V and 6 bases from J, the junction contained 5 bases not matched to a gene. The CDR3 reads CASSITSGAGEQYF. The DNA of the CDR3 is TGTGCCAGTAGTATTACTAGCGGGGCGGGCGAGCAGTACTTC.

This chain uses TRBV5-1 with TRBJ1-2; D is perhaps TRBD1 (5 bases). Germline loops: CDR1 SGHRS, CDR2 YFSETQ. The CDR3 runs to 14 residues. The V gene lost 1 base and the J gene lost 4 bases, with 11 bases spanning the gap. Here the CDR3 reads CASSLLGGTYGYTF. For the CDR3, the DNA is TGCGCCAGCAGCTTGTTAGGAGGGACCTATGGCTACACCTTC.

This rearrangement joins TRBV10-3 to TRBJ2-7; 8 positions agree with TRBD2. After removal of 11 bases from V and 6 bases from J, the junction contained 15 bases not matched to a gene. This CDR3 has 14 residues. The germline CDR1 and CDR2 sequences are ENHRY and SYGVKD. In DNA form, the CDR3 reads TGTGCCTCCGCGGGGGGAGGGACCGGGAGCGAGCAGTACTTC. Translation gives CASAGGGTGSEQYF.

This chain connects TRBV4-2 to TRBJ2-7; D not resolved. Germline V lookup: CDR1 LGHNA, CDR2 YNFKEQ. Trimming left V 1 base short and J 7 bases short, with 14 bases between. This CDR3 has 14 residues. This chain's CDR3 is CASSQVTQVGEQYF. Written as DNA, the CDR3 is TGTGCCAGCAGCCAAGTAACCCAGGTGGGGGAGCAGTACTTC.

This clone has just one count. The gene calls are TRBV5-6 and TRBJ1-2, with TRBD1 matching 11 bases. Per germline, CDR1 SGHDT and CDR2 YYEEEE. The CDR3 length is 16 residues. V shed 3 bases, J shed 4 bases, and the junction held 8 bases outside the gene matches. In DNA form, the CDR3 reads TGTGCCAGCAGCTCTGGGACAGGGGGTAAGAGCTATGGCTACACCTTC. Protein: CASSSGTGGKSYGYTF.

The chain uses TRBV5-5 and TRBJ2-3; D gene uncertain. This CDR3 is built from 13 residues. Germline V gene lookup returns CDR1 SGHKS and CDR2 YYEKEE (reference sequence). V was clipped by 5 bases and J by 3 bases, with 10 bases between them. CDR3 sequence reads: CASRIFGTDTQYF. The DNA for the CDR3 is TGTGCCAGCAGGATCTTTGGGACAGATACGCAGTATTTT.

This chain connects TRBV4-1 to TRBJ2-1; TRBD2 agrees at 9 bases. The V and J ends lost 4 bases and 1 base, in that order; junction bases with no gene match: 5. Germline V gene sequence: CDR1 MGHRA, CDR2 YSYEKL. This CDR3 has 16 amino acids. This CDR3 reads CASSRRLAESYNEQFF. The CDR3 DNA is TGCGCCAGCAGCCGCCGACTAGCGGAGTCCTACAATGAGCAGTTCTTC.

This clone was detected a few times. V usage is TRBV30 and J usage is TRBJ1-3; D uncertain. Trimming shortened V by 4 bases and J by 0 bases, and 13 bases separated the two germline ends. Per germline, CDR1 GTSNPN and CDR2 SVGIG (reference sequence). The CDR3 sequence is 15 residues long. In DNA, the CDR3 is TGTGCCTGGAAGCCTAGGGCCGTCTCTGGAAACACCATATATTTT. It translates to CAWKPRAVSGNTIYF.

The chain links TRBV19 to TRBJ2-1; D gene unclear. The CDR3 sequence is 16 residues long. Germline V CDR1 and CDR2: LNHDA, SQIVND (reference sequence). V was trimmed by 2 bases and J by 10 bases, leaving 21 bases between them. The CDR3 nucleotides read TGTGCCAGTAGTATATTTCAGGCAGGCCCCCCGGTCGAGCAGTTCTTC. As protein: CASSIFQAGPPVEQFF.

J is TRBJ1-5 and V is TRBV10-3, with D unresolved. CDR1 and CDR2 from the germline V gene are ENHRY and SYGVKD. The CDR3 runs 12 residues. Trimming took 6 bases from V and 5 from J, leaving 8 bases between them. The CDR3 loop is CAIRGNDQPQHF. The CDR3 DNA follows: TGTGCCATCAGGGGCAATGATCAGCCCCAGCATTTT.

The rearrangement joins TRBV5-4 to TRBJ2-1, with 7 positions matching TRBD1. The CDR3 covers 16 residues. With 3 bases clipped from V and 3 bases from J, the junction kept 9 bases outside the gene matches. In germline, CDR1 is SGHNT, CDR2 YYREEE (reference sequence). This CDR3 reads CASSYHTGVNYNEQFF. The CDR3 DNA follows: TGTGCCAGCAGCTACCATACAGGGGTAAACTACAATGAGCAGTTCTTC.

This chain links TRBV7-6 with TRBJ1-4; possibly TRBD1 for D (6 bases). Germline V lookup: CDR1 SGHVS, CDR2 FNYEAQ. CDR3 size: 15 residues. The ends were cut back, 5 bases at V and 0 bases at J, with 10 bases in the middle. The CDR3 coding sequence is TGTGCCAGCAGCAACGGACAGTCAACTAATGAAAAACTGTTTTTT. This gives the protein CASSNGQSTNEKLFF.

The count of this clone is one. The CDR3 DNA reads TGTGCCAGCGGACCTCTTGGAGTTGGTGGCTACACCTTC. This gives the protein CASGPLGVGGYTF. The chain uses TRBV27 and TRBJ1-2, with D hard to call. Germline V gene lookup returns CDR1 MNHEY and CDR2 SMNVEV (reference sequence). V was cut by 8 bases and J by 7 bases, with 17 bases left in between. This CDR3 comprises 13 residues.

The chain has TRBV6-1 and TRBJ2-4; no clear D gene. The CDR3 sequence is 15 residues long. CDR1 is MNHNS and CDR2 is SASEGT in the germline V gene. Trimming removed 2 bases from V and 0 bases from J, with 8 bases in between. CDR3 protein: CASSEPGLAKNIQYF. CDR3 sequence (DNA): TGTGCCAGCAGTGAACCAGGTCTAGCCAAAAACATTCAGTACTTC.

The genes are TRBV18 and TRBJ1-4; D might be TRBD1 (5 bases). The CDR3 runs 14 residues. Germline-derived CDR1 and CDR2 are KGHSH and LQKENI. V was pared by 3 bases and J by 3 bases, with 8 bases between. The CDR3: CASSPTTANEKLFF. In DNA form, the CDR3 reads TGTGCCAGCTCACCCACGACAGCTAATGAAAAACTGTTTTTT.

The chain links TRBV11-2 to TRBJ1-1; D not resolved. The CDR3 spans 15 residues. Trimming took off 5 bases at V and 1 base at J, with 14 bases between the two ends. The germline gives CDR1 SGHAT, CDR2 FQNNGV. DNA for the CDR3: TGTGCCAGCAGCCCAGAGGTACGGGGGAACACTGAAGCTTTCTTT. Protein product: CASSPEVRGNTEAFF.

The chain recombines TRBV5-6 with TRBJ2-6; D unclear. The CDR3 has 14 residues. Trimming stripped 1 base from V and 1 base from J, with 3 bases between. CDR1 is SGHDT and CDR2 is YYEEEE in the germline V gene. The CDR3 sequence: CASSLWSGANVLTF. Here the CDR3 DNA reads TGTGCCAGCAGCTTGTGGTCTGGGGCCAACGTCCTGACTTTC.

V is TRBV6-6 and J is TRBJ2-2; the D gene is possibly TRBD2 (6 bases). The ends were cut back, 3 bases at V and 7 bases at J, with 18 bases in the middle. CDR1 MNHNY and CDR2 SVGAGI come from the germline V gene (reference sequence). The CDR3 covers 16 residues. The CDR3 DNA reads TGTGCCAGCAGTTATAAACGGGACTGGGGGGTCGGGGAGCTGTTTTTT. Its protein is CASSYKRDWGVGELFF.

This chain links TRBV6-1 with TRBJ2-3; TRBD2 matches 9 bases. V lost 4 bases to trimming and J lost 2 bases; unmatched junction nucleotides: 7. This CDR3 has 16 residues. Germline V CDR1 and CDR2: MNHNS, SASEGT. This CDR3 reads CASSAVAGANTDTQYF. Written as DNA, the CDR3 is TGTGCCAGCAGTGCAGTAGCGGGGGCTAACACAGATACGCAGTATTTT.

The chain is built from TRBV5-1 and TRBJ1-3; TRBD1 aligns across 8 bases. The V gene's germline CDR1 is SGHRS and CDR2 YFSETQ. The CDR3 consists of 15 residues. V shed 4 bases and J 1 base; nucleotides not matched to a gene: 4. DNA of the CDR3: TGCGCCAGCAGCCTCGGGACAGGATCTGGAAACACCATATATTTT. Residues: CASSLGTGSGNTIYF. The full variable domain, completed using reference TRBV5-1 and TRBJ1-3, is KAGVTQTPRYLIKTRGQQVTLSCSPISGHRSVSWYQQTPGQGLQFLFEYFSETQRNKGNFPGRFSGRQFSNSRSEMNVSTLELGDSALYLCASSLGTGSGNTIYFGEGSWLTVV.

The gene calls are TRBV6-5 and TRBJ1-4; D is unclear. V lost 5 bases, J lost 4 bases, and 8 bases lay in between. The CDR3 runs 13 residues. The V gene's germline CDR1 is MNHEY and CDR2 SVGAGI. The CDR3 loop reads CASSRVLNEKLFF. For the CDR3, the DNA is TGTGCCAGCAGTCGGGTACTTAATGAAAAACTGTTTTTT.

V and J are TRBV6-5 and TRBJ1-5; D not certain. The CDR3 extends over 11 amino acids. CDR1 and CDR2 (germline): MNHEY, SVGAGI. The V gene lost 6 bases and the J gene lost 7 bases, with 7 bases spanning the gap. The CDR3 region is CASRTTQPQHF. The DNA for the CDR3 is TGTGCCAGCAGAACTACGCAGCCCCAGCATTTT.

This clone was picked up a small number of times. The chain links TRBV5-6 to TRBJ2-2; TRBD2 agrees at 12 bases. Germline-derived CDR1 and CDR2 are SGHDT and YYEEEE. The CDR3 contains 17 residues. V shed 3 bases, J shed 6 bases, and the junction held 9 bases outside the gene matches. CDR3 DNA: TGTGCCAGCAGCTCCGGACTAGCGGGGTCCGCGTCCGGGGAGCTGTTTTTT. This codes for CASSSGLAGSASGELFF.

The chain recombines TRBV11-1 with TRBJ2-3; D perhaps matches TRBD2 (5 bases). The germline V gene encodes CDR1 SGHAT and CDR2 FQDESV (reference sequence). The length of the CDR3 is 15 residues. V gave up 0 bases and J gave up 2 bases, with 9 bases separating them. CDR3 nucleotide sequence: TGTGCCAGCAGCTTAGCCCAGACTAACACAGATACGCAGTATTTT. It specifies CASSLAQTNTDTQYF.

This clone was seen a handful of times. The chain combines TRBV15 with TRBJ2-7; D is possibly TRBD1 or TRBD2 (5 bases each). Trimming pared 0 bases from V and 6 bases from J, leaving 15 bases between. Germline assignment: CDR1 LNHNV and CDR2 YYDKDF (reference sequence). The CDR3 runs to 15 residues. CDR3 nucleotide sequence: TGTGCCACCAGCAGAGAGGGGAGAAGGGGTGGCGAGCAGTACTTC. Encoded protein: CATSREGRRGGEQYF. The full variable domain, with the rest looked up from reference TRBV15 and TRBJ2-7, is DAMVIQNPRYQVTQFGKPVTLSCSQTLNHNVMYWYQQKSSQAPKLLFHYYDKDFNNEADTPDNFQSRRPNTSFCFLDIRSPGLGDTAMYLCATSREGRRGGEQYFGPGTRLTVT.